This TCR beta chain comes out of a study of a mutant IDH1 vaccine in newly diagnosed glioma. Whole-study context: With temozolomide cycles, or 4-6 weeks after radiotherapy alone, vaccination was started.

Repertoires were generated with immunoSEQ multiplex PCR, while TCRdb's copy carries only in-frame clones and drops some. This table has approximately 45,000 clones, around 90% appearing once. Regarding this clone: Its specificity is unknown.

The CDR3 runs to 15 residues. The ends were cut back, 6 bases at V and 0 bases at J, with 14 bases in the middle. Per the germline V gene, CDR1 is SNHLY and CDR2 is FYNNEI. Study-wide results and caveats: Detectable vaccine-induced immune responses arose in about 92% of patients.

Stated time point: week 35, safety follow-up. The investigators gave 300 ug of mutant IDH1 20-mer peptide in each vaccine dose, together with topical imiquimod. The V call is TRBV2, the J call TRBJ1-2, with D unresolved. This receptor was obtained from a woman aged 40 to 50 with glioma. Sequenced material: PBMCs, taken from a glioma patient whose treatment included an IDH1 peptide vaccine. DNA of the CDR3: TGTGCCAGCAGCCTTGAGTGGAAAGCTAACTATGGCTACACCTTC. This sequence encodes CASSLEWKANYGYTF.